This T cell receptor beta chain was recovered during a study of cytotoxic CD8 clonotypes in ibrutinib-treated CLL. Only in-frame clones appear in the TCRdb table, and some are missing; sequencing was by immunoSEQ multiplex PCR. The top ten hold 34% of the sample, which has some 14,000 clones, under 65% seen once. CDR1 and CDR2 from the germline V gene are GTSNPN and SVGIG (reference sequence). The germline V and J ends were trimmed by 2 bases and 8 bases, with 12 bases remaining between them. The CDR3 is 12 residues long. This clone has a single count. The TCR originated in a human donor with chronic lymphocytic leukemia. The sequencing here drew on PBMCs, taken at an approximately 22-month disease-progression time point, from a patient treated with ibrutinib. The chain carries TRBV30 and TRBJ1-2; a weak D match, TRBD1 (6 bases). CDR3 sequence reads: CAWSRTVGGYTF. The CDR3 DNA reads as TGTGCCTGGAGTCGGACAGTTGGGGGCTACACCTTC. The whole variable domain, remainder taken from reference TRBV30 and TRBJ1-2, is SQTIHQWPATLVQPVGSPLSLECTVEGTSNPNLYWYRQAAGRGLQLLFYSVGIGQISSEVPQNLSASRPQDRQFILSSKKLLLSDSGFYLCAWSRTVGGYTFGSGTRLTVV.